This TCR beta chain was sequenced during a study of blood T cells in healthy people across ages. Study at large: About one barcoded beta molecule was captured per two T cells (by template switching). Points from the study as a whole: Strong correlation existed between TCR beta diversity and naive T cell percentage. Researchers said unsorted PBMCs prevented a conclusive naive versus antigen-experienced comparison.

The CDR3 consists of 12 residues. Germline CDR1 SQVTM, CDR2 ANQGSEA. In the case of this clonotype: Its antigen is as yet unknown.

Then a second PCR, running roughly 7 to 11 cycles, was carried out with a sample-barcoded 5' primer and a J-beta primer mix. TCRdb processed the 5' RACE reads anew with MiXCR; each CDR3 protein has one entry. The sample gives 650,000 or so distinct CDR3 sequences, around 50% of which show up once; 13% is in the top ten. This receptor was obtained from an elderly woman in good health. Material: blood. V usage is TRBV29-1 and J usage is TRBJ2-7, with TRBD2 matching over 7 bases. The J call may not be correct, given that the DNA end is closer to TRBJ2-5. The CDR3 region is CSPRVAGETQYF. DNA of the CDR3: TGCAGCCCCCGGGTAGCGGGAGAGACCCAGTACTTC.